Following are 30 T cell receptor beta chains from one sample sequenced in a study of cytomegalovirus exposure and HLA in healthy donors. The primer mix had 60 Vbeta and 13 Jbeta primers. Produced via immunoSEQ multiplex PCR; TCRdb's table is partial and in-frame only. The profile covers about 52,000 clones, with roughly 50% appearing a single time and approximately 12% taken by the ten largest. Specimen: PBMCs. The receptors shown here come from a human donor in good health.

The chain couples TRBV6-5 to TRBJ2-7; TRBD1 matches 11 bases. The germline V gene has CDR1 MNHEY and CDR2 SVGAGI. The CDR3 covers 15 residues. J lost 6 bases, V lost 6 bases, and 10 bases had no gene match. This CDR3 reads CASRPTGTGGSEQYF. In DNA, the CDR3 is TGTGCCAGCAGGCCTACCGGGACAGGGGGAAGCGAGCAGTACTTC.

This clone was seen a few times. J is TRBJ2-7 and V is TRBV9, with D possibly matching TRBD2 (5 bases). The germline V and J ends were trimmed by 2 bases and 1 base, with 16 bases remaining between them. This CDR3 is built from 16 residues. Germline loops: CDR1 SGDLS, CDR2 YYNGEE. For the CDR3, the DNA is TGTGCCAGCAGCGTTTCGACGGGAAAGGGTTCCTACGAGCAGTACTTC. Translated, it gives CASSVSTGKGSYEQYF.

The rearrangement links TRBV6-6 to TRBJ1-2; 11 bases map to TRBD1. Germline values: CDR1 MNHNY, CDR2 SVGAGI (reference sequence). CDR3 size: 15 residues. Unmatched junction bases numbered 9, after V lost 3 bases and J lost 9 bases. CDR3 residues: CASSYYGTGGLSYTF. CDR3 sequence (DNA): TGTGCCAGCAGTTATTACGGGACAGGGGGGCTGAGCTACACCTTC.

Remarks on this clone: The junction and the germline gene differ at one end; a read error may be behind it. The rearrangement joins TRBV7-7 to TRBJ1-1, with D maybe TRBD1 (5 bases). Germline CDR1 SSHAT, CDR2 FNYEAQ (reference sequence). This CDR3 contains 13 residues. CDR3 nucleotide sequence: TGTGCTAGCAGCTTATTGGGGGGCACTGAAGCTTTCTTT. Amino acid sequence: CASSLLGGTEAFF. The complete variable domain, with remaining parts taken from reference TRBV7-7 and TRBJ1-1, reads GAGVSQSPRYKVTKRGQDVTLRCDPISSHATLYWYQQALGQGPEFLTYFNYEAQPDKSGLPSDRFSAERPEGSISTLTIQRTEQRDSAMYRCASSLLGGTEAFFGQGTRLTVV.

This chain joins TRBV27 and TRBJ2-4; possibly TRBD1 for D (5 bases). The CDR3 is made up of 13 amino acids. Germline V gene lookup returns CDR1 MNHEY and CDR2 SMNVEV (reference sequence). V lost 5 bases and J lost 7, with 12 bases in between. The chain's CDR3 is CASSVGHGNIQYF. The CDR3, as DNA: TGTGCCAGCAGTGTCGGACACGGGAACATTCAGTACTTC.

The chain couples TRBV29-1 to TRBJ2-2, with 9 positions matching TRBD2. CDR3 length equals 13 residues. CDR1 is SQVTM, CDR2 ANQGSEA, per germline. The ends lost 8 bases at V and 7 bases at J; junction bases unmatched: 8. The CDR3 spells CSSGTSPGGELFF. CDR3 sequence (DNA): TGCAGCTCCGGGACTAGCCCTGGCGGGGAGCTGTTTTTT.

The rearrangement links TRBV7-9 to TRBJ2-7; 9 bases fit TRBD2. Trimming at V came to 3 bases and at J to 4 bases, leaving 10 bases not matched to a gene. Germline CDR1 SEHNR, CDR2 FQNEAQ (reference sequence). CDR3 length: 16 residues. Here the CDR3 reads CASSFSSGLAQYEQYF. DNA for the CDR3: TGTGCCAGCAGCTTTAGTAGTGGACTAGCGCAATACGAGCAGTACTTC. Supplemented by reference TRBV7-9 and TRBJ2-7, the full variable domain reads DTGVSQNPRHKITKRGQNVTFRCDPISEHNRLYWYRQTLGQGPEFLTYFQNEAQLEKSRLLSDRFSAERPKGSFSTLEIQRTEQGDSAMYLCASSFSSGLAQYEQYFGPGTRLTVT.

This chain connects TRBV7-6 to TRBJ2-1, with TRBD2 identical over 8 bases. V lost 7 bases and J lost 9; bases outside the gene matches: 11. Germline CDR1 SGHVS, CDR2 FNYEAQ. The CDR3 loop spans 14 amino acids. CDR3 sequence (DNA): TGTGCCAGCATCCTGAGTAGCGGGAAGGGTGAGCAGTTCTTC. Translation gives CASILSSGKGEQFF.

In the case of this clone: No DNA is shown, since the ends of the CDR3 on it are uncertain; the CDR3 is the one TCRdb lists. This chain joins TRBV7-4 and TRBJ2-5; the table names TRBD1, a call not compared with the DNA. The germline V gene has CDR1 SGHVT and CDR2 SQSDAQ. Both ends counted, the CDR3 spans 14 residues. CDR3 sequence reads: CASSFRARGYEQYF.

This chain joins TRBV6-1 and TRBJ2-7; 8 bases align to TRBD1. V was clipped by 6 bases and J by 3 bases; unmatched bases: 4. This CDR3 has 13 residues. Germline CDR1 MNHNS, CDR2 SASEGT. The CDR3 loop reads CASRDTGGYEQYF. The CDR3 DNA sequence: TGTGCCAGCAGGGATACAGGGGGCTACGAGCAGTACTTC.

The chain combines TRBV7-8 with TRBJ2-3; D not certain. Trimming left V 7 bases short and J 4 bases short, with 18 bases between. Germline V gene lookup returns CDR1 SGHVS and CDR2 FQNEAQ. This CDR3 has 15 amino acids. The CDR3 here is CASKVSLPAADTQYF. Written as DNA, the CDR3 is TGTGCCAGCAAAGTGAGCCTACCCGCGGCAGATACGCAGTATTTT.

The V and J genes are TRBV10-3 and TRBJ1-1, with TRBD1 identical over 8 bases. CDR1 is ENHRY and CDR2 is SYGVKD in the germline V gene. This CDR3 is built from 14 residues. V lost 4 bases to trimming and J lost 1 base; unmatched junction nucleotides: 2. DNA of the CDR3: TGTGCCATCAGTGCTCAGGGGGCGAACACTGAAGCTTTCTTT. Protein sequence: CAISAQGANTEAFF.

The chain joins TRBV9 to TRBJ2-7; D is perhaps TRBD2 (6 bases). The germline gives CDR1 SGDLS, CDR2 YYNGEE. The CDR3 covers 13 residues. V dropped 0 bases and J dropped 9 bases, with 13 bases sitting between them. The CDR3: CASSVGVLGGQYF. CDR3 sequence (DNA): TGTGCCAGCAGCGTAGGGGTCTTGGGGGGGCAGTACTTC.

The chain links TRBV27 to TRBJ2-1; 9 positions match TRBD1. Germline-derived CDR1 and CDR2 are MNHEY and SMNVEV (reference sequence). CDR3 size: 14 residues. Trimming removed 8 bases from V and 4 bases from J; junction bases left unmatched: 6. In nucleotides, the CDR3 is TGTGCCAGCGCCCCCGGGACAGGGTACAATGAGCAGTTCTTC. This codes for CASAPGTGYNEQFF.

In regard to this clone: One end of the junction fails to match germline, which may point to a read error. The chain joins TRBV7-9 to TRBJ1-6; D unclear. Looked up from germline, CDR1 is SEHNR and CDR2 is FQNEAQ (reference sequence). The CDR3 runs to 15 residues. The CDR3 bases are TGTTCCAGCAGCTTAGCCGGGAGTGGCGGGTCACCCCTCCACTTT. This gives the protein CSSSLAGSGGSPLHF.

V and J are TRBV7-2 and TRBJ2-3; D call uncertain. Deletions cut 3 bases from V and 2 bases from J, with 3 bases between. CDR3 size: 12 residues. Germline V CDR1 and CDR2: SGHTA, FQGNSA. The CDR3 nucleotides are TGTGCCAGCAGCTTTTACACAGATACGCAGTATTTT. Translated: CASSFYTDTQYF. Using reference TRBV7-2 and TRBJ2-3 for the parts outside the CDR3, the full variable domain is GAGVSQSPSNKVTEKGKDVELRCDPISGHTALYWYRQSLGQGLEFLIYFQGNSAPDKSGLPSDRFSAERTGGSVSTLTIQRTQQEDSAVYLCASSFYTDTQYFGPGTRLTVL.

The J gene is TRBJ2-3, the V gene TRBV5-6; tentative D call: TRBD2 (7 bases). CDR1 SGHDT and CDR2 YYEEEE come from the germline V gene. CDR3 length equals 16 residues. With 4 bases removed from V and 3 bases from J, the gap between germline ends came to 18 bases. The DNA for the CDR3 is TGTGCCAGCAGCGGAAGGGGGGGCCGCAAGACAGATACGCAGTATTTT. This codes for CASSGRGGRKTDTQYF.

The chain links TRBV9 to TRBJ1-1; D is ambiguous. This CDR3 is 13 amino acids long. In germline, CDR1 is SGDLS, CDR2 YYNGEE. V shed 0 bases and J shed 4 bases, with 7 bases lying between them. The CDR3 bases are TGTGCCAGCAGCGTAGAAACTGGCACTGAAGCTTTCTTT. This translates into CASSVETGTEAFF.

The chain has TRBV10-3 and TRBJ2-7; no firm D call. Germline assignment: CDR1 ENHRY and CDR2 SYGVKD. V shed 10 bases and J shed 3 bases, with 10 bases lying between them. This CDR3 has 11 residues. The CDR3 sequence: CATQEGYEQYF. In DNA form, the CDR3 reads TGTGCCACCCAGGAAGGCTACGAGCAGTACTTC.

The V gene is TRBV7-2, the J gene TRBJ2-5, with 7 nucleotides matching TRBD2. V lost 4 bases and J lost 2; bases outside the gene matches: 4. This CDR3 contains 14 residues. In germline, CDR1 is SGHTA, CDR2 FQGNSA. The CDR3 loop reads CASSSWGGQETQYF. The CDR3 nucleotides read TGTGCCAGCAGCTCCTGGGGGGGTCAAGAGACCCAGTACTTC.

The chain uses TRBV1 and TRBJ2-7; TRBD2 is the table's D call and was not checked against the DNA. TRBV1 is flagged as a pseudogene. This CDR3 region has 16 residues. CDR3 nucleotides: TGCACCAGCAGCCAAGATCATCCTAGCGGGGAAAACGAGCAGTACTTC. Translating gives CTSSQDHPSGENEQYF.

This clone appeared once. This chain connects TRBV4-1 to TRBJ1-5; D gene uncertain. This CDR3 has 13 amino acids. V lost 4 bases and J lost 5, with 9 bases in between. Germline V gives CDR1 MGHRA, CDR2 YSYEKL. CDR3 residues: CASSRREDQPQHF. DNA for the CDR3: TGCGCCAGCAGCCGCCGGGAAGATCAGCCCCAGCATTTT.

This clone appeared once. The chain joins TRBV5-1 to TRBJ2-7, with 8 bases lining up with TRBD1. The CDR3 covers 17 residues. V lost 0 bases and J lost 5; bases outside the gene matches: 13. CDR1 SGHRS and CDR2 YFSETQ come from the germline V gene. The CDR3 reads CASSLDLRAGGGDEQYF. Written as DNA, the CDR3 is TGCGCCAGCAGCTTGGATCTTCGGGCAGGGGGCGGGGACGAGCAGTACTTC.

V gene TRBV5-1 combines with J gene TRBJ1-2; 7 positions agree with TRBD1. The CDR3 totals 14 residues. The V segment lost 5 bases and the J segment 2 bases; nucleotides outside the gene matches: 6. Germline assignment: CDR1 SGHRS and CDR2 YFSETQ. The CDR3 DNA is TGCGCCAGCAGTAACAGGGGACGAAACTATGGCTACACCTTC. Translation gives CASSNRGRNYGYTF.

This rearrangement joins TRBV9 to TRBJ2-2, with 8 bases lining up with TRBD1. This CDR3 has 16 amino acids. Germline V gene sequence: CDR1 SGDLS, CDR2 YYNGEE. V shed 2 bases, J shed 2 bases, and the junction held 5 bases outside the gene matches. CDR3 region: CASSVSGTGNTGELFF. The CDR3 region has the DNA TGTGCCAGCAGCGTCTCCGGGACAGGAAACACCGGGGAGCTGTTTTTT. Full variable domain (rest looked up from reference TRBV9 and TRBJ2-2): DSGVTQTPKHLITATGQRVTLRCSPRSGDLSVYWYQQSLDQGLQFLIQYYNGEERAKGNILERFSAQQFPDLHSELNLSSLELGDSALYFCASSVSGTGNTGELFFGEGSRLTVL.

The rearrangement joins TRBV25-1 to TRBJ2-5; 8 bases match TRBD1. The end of the DNA aligns better with TRBJ2-7, so the J call may be wrong. CDR1 and CDR2 (germline): MGHDK, SYGVNS. The CDR3 runs 15 residues. Here the CDR3 DNA reads TGTGCCAGCAGTGATGTCAGGACAGGGTCCTACGAGCAGTACTTC. It translates to CASSDVRTGSYEQYF.

The V and J genes are TRBV11-2 and TRBJ1-4; unclear D gene. Trimming removed 5 bases from V and 2 bases from J, with 15 bases in between. This CDR3 has 16 residues. Looked up from germline, CDR1 is SGHAT and CDR2 is FQNNGV. CDR3 amino acids: CASSPLGAGTNEKLFF. In DNA form, the CDR3 reads TGTGCCAGCAGCCCCCTGGGCGCTGGGACTAATGAAAAACTGTTTTTT.

V and J are TRBV30 and TRBJ1-2; maybe TRBD1 (5 bases). The CDR3 is 13 residues long. Trimming pared 2 bases from V and 4 bases from J, leaving 11 bases between. From germline, CDR1 is GTSNPN and CDR2 SVGIG (reference sequence). The CDR3 reads CAWSSQGSYGYTF. CDR3 DNA sequence: TGTGCCTGGAGTTCCCAGGGCAGCTATGGCTACACCTTC.

V is TRBV10-3 and J is TRBJ1-5; D perhaps matches TRBD1 (5 bases). This CDR3 is built from 14 residues. Trimming cost V 4 bases and J 6 bases, with 13 bases left between them. The germline CDR1 and CDR2 sequences are ENHRY and SYGVKD. CDR3 DNA sequence: TGTGCCATCAGTGCCACGGGGGGAGGTCAGCCCCAGCATTTT. Protein product: CAISATGGGQPQHF.

The chain employs TRBV5-5 and TRBJ2-7; maybe TRBD2 (5 bases). V lost 9 bases to trimming and J lost 2 bases, with 18 bases between them. Germline assignment: CDR1 SGHKS and CDR2 YYEKEE (reference sequence). CDR3 length equals 14 residues. The CDR3 region is CATSLGVGTYEQYF. The CDR3 region has the DNA TGTGCCACCTCGTTGGGAGTGGGGACCTACGAGCAGTACTTC. Using reference TRBV5-5 and TRBJ2-7 for the parts outside the CDR3, the full variable domain is DAGVTQSPTHLIKTRGQQVTLRCSPISGHKSVSWYQQVLGQGPQFIFQYYEKEERGRGNFPDRFSARQFPNYSSELNVNALLLGDSALYLCATSLGVGTYEQYFGPGTRLTVT.